This is a list of T cell receptor beta chains from one sample in a study of shared clonotypes between healthy human individuals. Assay used: immunoSEQ multiplex PCR; TCRdb lists only in-frame clones, some missing. Of about 490,000 clones listed, 76% were seen once; the top ten hold under 15%. The sequencing input was PBMCs. The receptors originated from a woman aged 40-49 years in good health. Some clones in this sample may be carry-over from other donors' samples. CDR3s include the opening cysteine and the closing phenylalanine or tryptophan. The D gene is left open where the match is weak. Clone sizes are given selectively: once, few, many, or a class where the clone is expanded.

D gene: TRBD2
V gene: TRBV10-3
J gene: TRBJ2-5
CDR3 length: 15
clone size: many
CDR3 DNA: TGTGCCACACAGGACAGCGGGGGGTCGTGGGAGACCCAGTACTTC
CDR3 protein: CATQDSGGSWETQYF

D gene: .
V gene: TRBV5-6
J gene: TRBJ1-2
CDR3 length: 14
clone size: .
CDR3 DNA: TGTGCCAGCAGCTTGGCCAATCAACCCTATGGCTACACCTTC
CDR3 protein: CASSLANQPYGYTF

D gene: .
V gene: TRBV7-9
J gene: TRBJ1-4
CDR3 length: 15
clone size: .
CDR3 DNA: TGTGCCAGCAGCTTAGGCGGCAGGGTACACGAAAAACTGTTTTTT
CDR3 protein: CASSLGGRVHEKLFF

D gene: .
V gene: TRBV19
J gene: TRBJ2-1
CDR3 length: 13
clone size: .
CDR3 DNA: TGTGCCAGTAGTATAGCAGTAGACAATGAGCAGTTCTTC
CDR3 protein: CASSIAVDNEQFF

D gene: .
V gene: TRBV6-4
J gene: TRBJ2-6
CDR3 length: 16
clone size: .
CDR3 DNA: TGTGCCAGCAGTGACTCGACGGTTTCTGGGGCCAACGTCCTGACTTTC
CDR3 protein: CASSDSTVSGANVLTF

D gene: .
V gene: TRBV5-8
J gene: TRBJ2-5
CDR3 length: 15
clone size: .
CDR3 DNA: TGTGCCAGCAGCTGGGGGAGTAGGGGTTCGGAGACCCAGTACTTC
CDR3 protein: CASSWGSRGSETQYF

D gene: .
V gene: TRBV7-9
J gene: TRBJ1-2
CDR3 length: 16
clone size: .
CDR3 DNA: TGTGCCAGCAGCCTAAAGGGTGGCGGACTAAACTATGGCTACACCTTC
CDR3 protein: CASSLKGGGLNYGYTF

D gene: TRBD1
V gene: TRBV9
J gene: TRBJ2-2
CDR3 length: 17
clone size: .
CDR3 DNA: TGTGCCAGCAGCCTCCGGGACAGGGGAACGAACACCGGGGAGCTGTTTTTT
CDR3 protein: CASSLRDRGTNTGELFF

D gene: TRBD1
V gene: TRBV28
J gene: TRBJ1-2
CDR3 length: 15
clone size: .
CDR3 DNA: TGTGCCAGCAGTTTAGGTAGGACAGGGGGCGTTGGCTACACCTTC
CDR3 protein: CASSLGRTGGVGYTF

D gene: .
V gene: TRBV14
J gene: TRBJ1-5
CDR3 length: 11
clone size: .
CDR3 DNA: TGTGCCAGCAGCCTCAACCAGCCCCAGCATTTT
CDR3 protein: CASSLNQPQHF

D gene: .
V gene: TRBV20-1
J gene: TRBJ2-7
CDR3 length: 11
clone size: once
CDR3 DNA: TGCAGTGCTGAAAGTTCCTACGAGCAGTACTTC
CDR3 protein: CSAESSYEQYF

D gene: .
V gene: TRBV7-2
J gene: TRBJ2-3
CDR3 length: 15
clone size: .
CDR3 DNA: TGTGCCAGCAGCCCGACCTGGGCTAGCACAGATACGCAGTATTTT
CDR3 protein: CASSPTWASTDTQYF

D gene: .
V gene: TRBV13
J gene: TRBJ1-2
CDR3 length: 14
clone size: .
CDR3 DNA: TGTGCCAGCAGCTTATTTGGGACACTAGATGGCTACACCTTC
CDR3 protein: CASSLFGTLDGYTF

D gene: .
V gene: TRBV28
J gene: TRBJ2-7
CDR3 length: 12
clone size: .
CDR3 DNA: TGTGCCAGCAGTTTTCAACGCTACGAGCAGTACTTC
CDR3 protein: CASSFQRYEQYF

D gene: TRBD2
V gene: TRBV30
J gene: TRBJ2-7
CDR3 length: 16
clone size: .
CDR3 DNA: TGTGCCTGGAGTAGGGGACTAGCGGGAGTTGGCTACGAGCAGTACTTC
CDR3 protein: CAWSRGLAGVGYEQYF

D gene: .
V gene: TRBV7-2
J gene: TRBJ2-4
CDR3 length: 14
clone size: .
CDR3 DNA: TGTGCCAGCAGCCCGGGGGTAGCCAAAAACATTCAGTACTTC
CDR3 protein: CASSPGVAKNIQYF

D gene: .
V gene: TRBV5-1
J gene: TRBJ1-1
CDR3 length: 14
clone size: .
CDR3 DNA: TGCGCCAGCAGCTACACCCAGGGTGGTACTGAAGCTTTCTTT
CDR3 protein: CASSYTQGGTEAFF

D gene: .
V gene: TRBV28
J gene: TRBJ1-1
CDR3 length: 13
clone size: .
CDR3 DNA: TGTGCCGGGAGAGCTAGCCCGAACACTGAAGCTTTCTTT
CDR3 protein: CAGRASPNTEAFF

D gene: TRBD1
V gene: TRBV7-6
J gene: TRBJ1-4
CDR3 length: 15
clone size: .
CDR3 DNA: TGTGCCAGCAGCTTAGGGACAGGGGGCTATGAAAAACTGTTTTTT
CDR3 protein: CASSLGTGGYEKLFF

D gene: TRBD1
V gene: TRBV27
J gene: TRBJ1-2
CDR3 length: 14
clone size: .
CDR3 DNA: TGTGCCAGCAGTTCTCGGGACAGGAGGGATGGCTACACCTTC
CDR3 protein: CASSSRDRRDGYTF

D gene: TRBD2
V gene: TRBV15
J gene: TRBJ2-1
CDR3 length: 16
clone size: .
CDR3 DNA: TGTGCCACCAGCAGAGTTGGCCTAGCGGGAATTAATGAGCAGTTCTTC
CDR3 protein: CATSRVGLAGINEQFF

D gene: .
V gene: TRBV10-2
J gene: TRBJ2-1
CDR3 length: 14
clone size: .
CDR3 DNA: TGCGCCAGTGGGGAGGTTTGGGGAAACAATGAGCAGTTCTTC
CDR3 protein: CASGEVWGNNEQFF

D gene: TRBD1
V gene: TRBV5-1
J gene: TRBJ2-5
CDR3 length: 14
clone size: .
CDR3 DNA: TGCGCCAGCAGCTATACAGGGGTTGGAGAGACCCAGTACTTC
CDR3 protein: CASSYTGVGETQYF

D gene: .
V gene: TRBV7-2
J gene: TRBJ1-3
CDR3 length: 16
clone size: .
CDR3 DNA: TGTGCCAGCAGCTTGAAGGCGTCAGGGGCGGGAAACACCATATATTTT
CDR3 protein: CASSLKASGAGNTIYF

D gene: .
V gene: TRBV5-4
J gene: TRBJ2-3
CDR3 length: 15
clone size: .
CDR3 DNA: TGTGCCAGCAGCTTTTACGGAGGTAGCACAGATACGCAGTATTTT
CDR3 protein: CASSFYGGSTDTQYF

D gene: TRBD1
V gene: TRBV7-3
J gene: TRBJ1-4
CDR3 length: 16
clone size: .
CDR3 DNA: TGTGCCAGCAGCCCCCCGGGCGGGACAGAATACGAAAAACTGTTTTTT
CDR3 protein: CASSPPGGTEYEKLFF

D gene: .
V gene: TRBV5-1
J gene: TRBJ2-7
CDR3 length: 14
clone size: .
CDR3 DNA: TGCGCCAGCAGCTTGGGGAGCGCGTCCTACGAGCAGTACTTC
CDR3 protein: CASSLGSASYEQYF

D gene: .
V gene: TRBV9
J gene: TRBJ1-1
CDR3 length: 12
clone size: .
CDR3 DNA: TGTGCCAGCAGCCCGACGGCAGGGGTTGCTTTCTTT
CDR3 protein: CASSPTAGVAFF

D gene: TRBD1
V gene: TRBV5-1
J gene: TRBJ2-6
CDR3 length: 18
clone size: .
CDR3 DNA: TGCGCCAGCAGCTTGACCCCTGCCGGGACAGGGTCGGCCAACGTCCTGACTTTC
CDR3 protein: CASSLTPAGTGSANVLTF

D gene: TRBD1
V gene: TRBV30
J gene: TRBJ1-2
CDR3 length: 14
clone size: .
CDR3 DNA: TGTGCCTGGAGTGAGGGGGACAGGGGCTATGGCTACACCTTC
CDR3 protein: CAWSEGDRGYGYTF

D gene: .
V gene: TRBV6-1
J gene: TRBJ1-4
CDR3 length: 15
clone size: .
CDR3 DNA: TGTGCCAGCAACCTAAGGAGTGCAACTAATGAAAAACTGTTTTTT
CDR3 protein: CASNLRSATNEKLFF

D gene: TRBD2
V gene: TRBV7-2
J gene: TRBJ2-2
CDR3 length: 16
clone size: .
CDR3 DNA: TGTGCCAGCAGTCGCCGGGGGGGCGGGAACACCGGGGAGCTGTTTTTT
CDR3 protein: CASSRRGGGNTGELFF

D gene: TRBD1
V gene: TRBV6-1
J gene: TRBJ2-7
CDR3 length: 15
clone size: once
CDR3 DNA: TGTGCCAGCAGGGCTGGGACAGGGGTCATGTACGAGCAGTACTTC
CDR3 protein: CASRAGTGVMYEQYF

D gene: TRBD2
V gene: TRBV28
J gene: TRBJ2-7
CDR3 length: 14
clone size: .
CDR3 DNA: TGTGCCAGCAGTTCTCCCGCGGGGGCCTACGAGCAGTACTTC
CDR3 protein: CASSSPAGAYEQYF

D gene: .
V gene: TRBV7-2
J gene: TRBJ2-2
CDR3 length: 15
clone size: .
CDR3 DNA: TGTGCCAGCAGCCGGGGGGCGGGAGATACCGGGGAGCTGTTTTTT
CDR3 protein: CASSRGAGDTGELFF

D gene: .
V gene: TRBV28
J gene: TRBJ2-7
CDR3 length: 14
clone size: .
CDR3 DNA: TGTGCCAGCAGTTTTGGGCAGGAACCCCACGAGCAGTACTTC
CDR3 protein: CASSFGQEPHEQYF

D gene: TRBD2
V gene: TRBV7-8
J gene: TRBJ2-1
CDR3 length: 17
clone size: .
CDR3 DNA: TGTGCCAGCAGCAGCCAGCGGGGGTGGAGCTCCTACAATGAGCAGTTCTTC
CDR3 protein: CASSSQRGWSSYNEQFF

D gene: .
V gene: TRBV5-2
J gene: TRBJ2-7
CDR3 length: 15
clone size: .
CDR3 DNA: TGTGCCAGCAGGGAGGGACAGGGTGAATCCTACGAGCAGTACTTC
CDR3 protein: CASREGQGESYEQYF

D gene: TRBD1
V gene: TRBV18
J gene: TRBJ2-1
CDR3 length: 15
clone size: few
CDR3 DNA: TGTGCCAGCTCACATCCCCGACAGGGGGCAGGTGAGCAGTTCTTC
CDR3 protein: CASSHPRQGAGEQFF

D gene: TRBD1
V gene: TRBV29-1
J gene: TRBJ2-7
CDR3 length: 14
clone size: few
CDR3 DNA: TGCAGCGTTGCCGCCCGGGACAGGGAGGGCGAGCAGTACTTC
CDR3 protein: CSVAARDREGEQYF

D gene: TRBD1
V gene: TRBV5-8
J gene: TRBJ2-7
CDR3 length: 14
clone size: .
CDR3 DNA: TGTGCCAGCAGCGATCCGGGACAGAGCTACGAGCAGTACTTC
CDR3 protein: CASSDPGQSYEQYF

D gene: .
V gene: TRBV30
J gene: TRBJ2-7
CDR3 length: 13
clone size: .
CDR3 DNA: TGTGCCTGGAGTCCAGGGATGGCCTACGAGCAGTACTTC
CDR3 protein: CAWSPGMAYEQYF

D gene: .
V gene: TRBV19
J gene: TRBJ2-1
CDR3 length: 12
clone size: .
CDR3 DNA: TGTGCCAGTAGTATCCACTACAATGAGCAGTTCTTC
CDR3 protein: CASSIHYNEQFF

D gene: TRBD2
V gene: TRBV5-1
J gene: TRBJ2-1
CDR3 length: 17
clone size: .
CDR3 DNA: TGCGCCAGCAGCTTGGGCTTAGCGGGGGCTTTATACAATGAGCAGTTCTTC
CDR3 protein: CASSLGLAGALYNEQFF

D gene: .
V gene: TRBV18
J gene: TRBJ1-4
CDR3 length: 13
clone size: .
CDR3 DNA: TGTGCCAGCGCACAGGGTGTTAATGAAAAACTGTTTTTT
CDR3 protein: CASAQGVNEKLFF

D gene: .
V gene: TRBV5-4
J gene: TRBJ1-1
CDR3 length: 16
clone size: .
CDR3 DNA: TGTGCCAGCAGCCTTGTGAAGGCACGAATGAACACTGAAGCTTTCTTT
CDR3 protein: CASSLVKARMNTEAFF

D gene: .
V gene: TRBV7-9
J gene: TRBJ2-7
CDR3 length: 13
clone size: .
CDR3 DNA: TGTGCCAGCAGCACGGACAGCTCCTACGAGCAGTACTTC
CDR3 protein: CASSTDSSYEQYF

D gene: TRBD2
V gene: TRBV4-3
J gene: TRBJ2-7
CDR3 length: 16
clone size: few
CDR3 DNA: TGCGCCAGCAGCCAAGGTATAACTAGCGGGAGTTACGAGCAGTACTTC
CDR3 protein: CASSQGITSGSYEQYF

D gene: TRBD2
V gene: TRBV5-1
J gene: TRBJ2-3
CDR3 length: 16
clone size: .
CDR3 DNA: TGCGCCAGCAGCTTGGAAGGACTAGCGGGACCTGATACGCAGTATTTT
CDR3 protein: CASSLEGLAGPDTQYF

D gene: TRBD2
V gene: TRBV30
J gene: TRBJ2-1
CDR3 length: 15
clone size: .
CDR3 DNA: TGTGCCTGGAGTCCCCTAGCGGGGAATACAATGAAGCAGCTCTTC
CDR3 protein: CAWSPLAGNTMKQLF

D gene: .
V gene: TRBV15
J gene: TRBJ1-1
CDR3 length: 14
clone size: few
CDR3 DNA: TGTGCCACCAGCAGATCACTGGGGGGGAGAGAAGCTTTCTTT
CDR3 protein: CATSRSLGGREAFF

D gene: TRBD2
V gene: TRBV5-1
J gene: TRBJ2-1
CDR3 length: 21
clone size: many
CDR3 DNA: TGCGCCAGCAGCTTGCCTTTATCCCAAACTAGCGGGATTCGATCCTACAATGAGCAGTTCTTC
CDR3 protein: CASSLPLSQTSGIRSYNEQFF

D gene: .
V gene: TRBV11-3
J gene: TRBJ2-1
CDR3 length: 15
clone size: .
CDR3 DNA: TGTGCCAGCAGCTTAGACGGGAGCTCCTACAATGAGCAGTTCTTC
CDR3 protein: CASSLDGSSYNEQFF

D gene: .
V gene: TRBV10-2
J gene: TRBJ2-3
CDR3 length: 16
clone size: .
CDR3 DNA: TGCGCCAGCCGGCGAAAGGACAGTCTTATCACAGATACGCAGTATTTT
CDR3 protein: CASRRKDSLITDTQYF

D gene: TRBD2
V gene: TRBV4-3
J gene: TRBJ2-2
CDR3 length: 18
clone size: .
CDR3 DNA: TGCGCCAGCAGCCCCGGGACCCTAGCGGGAGGGGCCACCGGGGAGCTGTTTTTT
CDR3 protein: CASSPGTLAGGATGELFF